The entry below gives a single T cell receptor (beta chain) sequence along with its context. This entry belongs to a study of blood T cell repertoires in COVID-19. The overall study: Spain, Italy and the United States supplied samples that represented acute and convalescent COVID-19.

V lost 5 bases to trimming and J lost 4 bases; unmatched junction nucleotides: 12. The CDR3 extends over 17 amino acids. Germline CDR1 is LNHDA and CDR2 is SQIVND (reference sequence). Clones were read by immunoSEQ multiplex PCR, and TCRdb kept only the in-frame ones, dropping some. The repertoire includes about 200,000 clones, about 81% of them detected once, and approximately 5.2% sits in the top ten. This TCR was sampled from a woman aged 70-85 years with COVID-19, enrolled during active disease. Material: peripheral blood. The chain has TRBV19 and TRBJ1-5; 9 bases map to TRBD1. The CDR3 DNA sequence: TGTGCCAGTAGTCTGAGTCCCGGGACAGGGTATAATCAGCCCCAGCATTTT. Translation gives CASSLSPGTGYNQPQHF. The full variable domain, completed using reference TRBV19 and TRBJ1-5, is DGGITQSPKYLFRKEGQNVTLSCEQNLNHDAMYWYRQDPGQGLRLIYYSQIVNDFQKGDIAEGYSVSREKKESFPLTVTSAQKNPTAFYLCASSLSPGTGYNQPQHFGDGTRLSIL.